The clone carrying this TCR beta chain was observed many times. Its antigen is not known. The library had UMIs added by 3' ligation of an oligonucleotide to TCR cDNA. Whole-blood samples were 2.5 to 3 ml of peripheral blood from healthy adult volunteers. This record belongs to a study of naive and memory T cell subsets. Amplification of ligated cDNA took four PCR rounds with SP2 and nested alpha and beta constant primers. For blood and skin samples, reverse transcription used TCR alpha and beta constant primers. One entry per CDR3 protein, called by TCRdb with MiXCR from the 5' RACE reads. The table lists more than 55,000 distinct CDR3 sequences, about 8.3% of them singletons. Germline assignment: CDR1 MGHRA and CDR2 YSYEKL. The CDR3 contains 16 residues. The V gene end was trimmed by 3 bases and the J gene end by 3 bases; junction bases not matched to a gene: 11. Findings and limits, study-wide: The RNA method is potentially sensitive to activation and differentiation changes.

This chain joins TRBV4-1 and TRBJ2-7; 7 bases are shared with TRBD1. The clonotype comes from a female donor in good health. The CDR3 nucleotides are TGCGCCAGCAGCCACCGTACAGGGGATGGATACTACGAGCAGTACTTC. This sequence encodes CASSHRTGDGYYEQYF.